This T cell receptor (beta chain) was profiled in a study of CD8+ T cells in alopecia areata. The wider study: Patients received oral tofacitinib, 5 to 10 mg twice daily, for moderate-to-severe alopecia areata. Once tofacitinib had been taken for 6 to 18 months, 6 months off drug followed.

CDR1 is SQVTM, CDR2 ANQGSEA, per germline. The CDR3 is made up of 16 amino acids. Deletions cut 2 bases from V and 4 bases from J, with 20 bases between. Comment on this clone: What it binds is unknown.

General observations from the study: Among patients, TCR sharing was less clear than in mice, a difference possibly due in part to HLA diversity in the patient population.

Isolated RNA was reverse transcribed into cDNA used as the sequencing template. Clones were read by immunoSEQ multiplex PCR, and TCRdb kept only the in-frame ones, dropping some. The data hold about 120,000 clones, with 35% to 45% observed a single time. Material for sequencing was CD4+ T cells sorted from blood. This sequence joins TRBV29-1 and TRBJ1-2; D perhaps matches TRBD1 (5 bases). The clonotype originates from a human donor with alopecia areata. CDR3 loop: CSVEMYWDPTGYGYTF. The CDR3 coding sequence is TGCAGCGTTGAAATGTATTGGGACCCTACGGGCTATGGCTACACCTTC.